A selection of T cell receptor beta chains follows, all from one sample in a study of T cells in Graves' hyperthyroidism and ophthalmopathy. MiXCR, applied by TCRdb to the multiplex PCR reads, yields one record per CDR3 protein. The sample has approximately 690,000 distinct CDR3 sequences; less than 25% are singletons. The sample taken for sequencing was blood. The receptors shown here come from a man aged 25 to 40 with Graves' ophthalmopathy. Each CDR3 is given with its conserved first and last residue. D genes are given only for firm matches. Only part of the rows carry a size: once, few, many, or a class if the clone is expanded.

DNA,CDR3,J,size,D,V
TGTGCCCTCCGGACTCTGTCCTACGAGCAGTACTTC,CALRTLSYEQYF,TRBJ2-7,many,NA,TRBV2
TGTGCCAGCAGGCGACAGGGGGCAGGGGAGCAGTACTTC,CASRRQGAGEQYF,TRBJ2-7,NA,TRBD1,TRBV6-1
TGTGCCAGCAGCCCCCAAGCGGGCAAGCGCACCGGGGAGCTGTTTTTT,CASSPQAGKRTGELFF,TRBJ2-2,many,NA,TRBV28
TGTGCCAGCGCCAAGACAGGGGCTACCAATAGCAATCAGCCCCAGCATTTT,CASAKTGATNSNQPQHF,TRBJ1-5,few,TRBD1,TRBV27
TGTGCCAGCAGCCCGACAGGGGGTGGCACAGATACGCAGTATTTT,CASSPTGGGTDTQYF,TRBJ2-3,NA,TRBD1,TRBV11-2
TGTGCCAGCAGCCCCCCTTCGGGGGGGAATCAGCCCCAGCATTTT,CASSPPSGGNQPQHF,TRBJ1-5,many,NA,TRBV7-9
TGTGCCAGCAGCGACGGGGGTTATCAGCCCCAGCATTTT,CASSDGGYQPQHF,TRBJ1-5,NA,NA,TRBV7-9
TGTGCCAGCAGTTTACGTAGCGGATACGAGCAGTACTTC,CASSLRSGYEQYF,TRBJ2-7,NA,NA,TRBV27
TGTGCCAGCACAAACAGGGCGATGAACACTGAAGCTTTCTTT,CASTNRAMNTEAFF,TRBJ1-1,many,NA,TRBV28
TGCAGTGCTAGAGTCGTAGGCCAGCGATTAGGGACCCAGTACTTC,CSARVVGQRLGTQYF,TRBJ2-5,few,NA,TRBV20-1
TGCAGTGCTAGATCCCGGGACAGGAGCTCCTACAATGAGCAGTTCTTC,CSARSRDRSSYNEQFF,TRBJ2-1,few,TRBD1,TRBV20-1
TGTGCCTGGACCCTGTTAGGCTGGGCTGAAGCTTTCTTT,CAWTLLGWAEAFF,TRBJ1-1,many,NA,TRBV30
TGTGCGGGCAGTCCCGGGGGGTACCAAGAGACCCAGTACTTC,CAGSPGGYQETQYF,TRBJ2-5,few,TRBD2,TRBV28
TGTGCCAGCTCAACAGTGGCCTACGAGCAGTACTTC,CASSTVAYEQYF,TRBJ2-7,many,NA,TRBV18
TGCAGCGTTACAGGATCTAGCACAGATACGCAGTATTTT,CSVTGSSTDTQYF,TRBJ2-3,NA,NA,TRBV29-1
TGCAGTGCTCCAGTGGGCGGGAGGTCCCCCTACGAGCAGTACTTC,CSAPVGGRSPYEQYF,TRBJ2-7,many,TRBD2,TRBV20-1
TGTGCCAGCAGTCTCGGGACAGGGATATACAATGAGCAGTACTTC,CASSLGTGIYNEQYF,TRBJ2-7,NA,TRBD1,TRBV27
TGCAGTGCTAGAGAACGGGCTAAACAAGAGACCCAGTACTTC,CSARERAKQETQYF,TRBJ2-5,few,NA,TRBV20-1
TGCAGCGTTGAAGACGGTGACGGTCAGCCCCAGCATTTT,CSVEDGDGQPQHF,TRBJ1-5,NA,NA,TRBV29-1
TGCAGCGGATTACAGGGGAACACCGGGGAGCTGTTTTTT,CSGLQGNTGELFF,TRBJ2-2,NA,NA,TRBV29-1
TGCAGTGCTGACCCACGGGGTTTGCGGGAGGGTAATGAGCAGTTCTTC,CSADPRGLREGNEQFF,TRBJ2-1,NA,TRBD2,TRBV20-1
TGTGCCAGCAGACCAGGGACTAGCGGGCGGGAGACCCAGTACTTC,CASRPGTSGRETQYF,TRBJ2-5,NA,TRBD2,TRBV27
TGTGCCAGCAGCGTAACGTCGCGGGCAGATACGCAGTATTTT,CASSVTSRADTQYF,TRBJ2-3,NA,NA,TRBV9
TGTGCCAGCAGCTTAGGGCTAGTAAGAGAGACCCAGTACTTC,CASSLGLVRETQYF,TRBJ2-5,NA,NA,TRBV7-3
TGTGCCAGTAGTCCCCGACTAGCGGGAGATCGTAATGAGCAGTTCTTC,CASSPRLAGDRNEQFF,TRBJ2-1,NA,TRBD2,TRBV19
TGCAGCGTTGAATATGGCTCAAATACGCAGTATTTT,CSVEYGSNTQYF,TRBJ2-3,NA,NA,TRBV29-1
TGTGCCAGCAGCGTCACAACCTACAATGAGCAGTTCTTC,CASSVTTYNEQFF,TRBJ2-1,few,NA,TRBV7-8
TGTGCCAGCAGTTTATCAGTTGACGAGCAGTACTTC,CASSLSVDEQYF,TRBJ2-7,NA,NA,TRBV12-3/TRBV12-4
TGTGCCAGCAGTGAAGCGAGGGGACAGGTGGGGCAGCCCCAGCATTTT,CASSEARGQVGQPQHF,TRBJ1-5,NA,TRBD1,TRBV6-1
TGTGCCAGCAGTAGCGGGGGGGGAGACTACGAGCAGTACTTC,CASSSGGGDYEQYF,TRBJ2-7,once,TRBD2,TRBV12-3/TRBV12-4
TGTGCCAGCAGTGGTCAAAGGGAATCGAGGGAAAAACTGTTTTTT,CASSGQRESREKLFF,TRBJ1-4,NA,NA,TRBV11-2
TGTGCCAGCAGCTTAGCAGGTCAGCCCCAGCATTTT,CASSLAGQPQHF,TRBJ1-5,many,NA,TRBV13
TGTGCCAGCAGTGATTCTGCTAACTATGGCTACGCCTTC,CASSDSANYGYAF,TRBJ1-2,NA,NA,TRBV25-1
TGCAGTGCTACCCTAGGACTAGCGGGGACCTACAATGAGCAGTTCTTC,CSATLGLAGTYNEQFF,TRBJ2-1,few,TRBD2,TRBV20-1
TGTGCCAGCAGTTGGTACGAACAGGCTTACTATGGCTACACCTTC,CASSWYEQAYYGYTF,TRBJ1-2,NA,NA,TRBV6-1
TGTGCCAGCAGCTTAGTAGGAGGGACCTTGGACAATGAGCAGTTCTTC,CASSLVGGTLDNEQFF,TRBJ2-1,few,NA,TRBV7-9
TGCAGCGTTGGACTAGCGGGAGTGATCGGGGAGCTGTTTTTT,CSVGLAGVIGELFF,TRBJ2-2,NA,TRBD2,TRBV29-1
TGTGCCAGCAGCGACCGGGACAGCCACTACGAGCAGTACTTC,CASSDRDSHYEQYF,TRBJ2-7,NA,TRBD1,TRBV9
TGTGCCAGCAGCTCGACAGGGGGCAGGGCTGAAGCTTTCTTT,CASSSTGGRAEAFF,TRBJ1-1,few,TRBD1,TRBV7-9
TGCAGTGCTAGAGAATGGCAGAAGGCCATTCAGTACTTC,CSAREWQKAIQYF,TRBJ2-4,NA,NA,TRBV20-1
TGTGCCAGCAGCTCGGGGACGGAAGAGCAGTACTTC,CASSSGTEEQYF,TRBJ2-7,many,NA,TRBV11-3
TGTGCCAGCTGCCACAGGGGGAACACCGGGGAGCTGTTTTTT,CASCHRGNTGELFF,TRBJ2-2,NA,TRBD1,TRBV2
TGTGCCAGTAGTGCACCGGGATTCAGATCCTACAATGAGCAGTTCTTC,CASSAPGFRSYNEQFF,TRBJ2-1,NA,NA,TRBV19
TGTGCCAGCTCCCGGGACAGTTTTTCCTACGAGCAGTACTTC,CASSRDSFSYEQYF,TRBJ2-7,NA,TRBD1,TRBV7-9
TGCAGTGCTGAGCGGGAGACGGGAGAGCAGTACTTC,CSAERETGEQYF,TRBJ2-7,many,TRBD2,TRBV20-1
TGTGCCAGCAGCTTTCCTCTGACGGTAGCTTCCTACAATGAGCAGTTCTTC,CASSFPLTVASYNEQFF,TRBJ2-1,few,NA,TRBV7-9
TGTGCCAGCAGCACTGCGTCCTACGAGCAGTACTTC,CASSTASYEQYF,TRBJ2-7,many,NA,TRBV3-1
TGTGCCAGCAGTTTACAATTTCGTAGCGGACTAGCGGGAGGAGGTGAGACCCAGTACTTC,CASSLQFRSGLAGGGETQYF,TRBJ2-5,many,TRBD2,TRBV27
TGTGCCAGCAGCCATCGTCCGGGCCTAAGTGGCTACACCTTC,CASSHRPGLSGYTF,TRBJ1-2,NA,NA,TRBV14
TGTGCCAGCAGCCAAGAGGGGACAGGGGTTAACTATGGCTACACCTTC,CASSQEGTGVNYGYTF,TRBJ1-2,NA,TRBD1,TRBV4-2
TGTGCCAGCAGTTTGCTAGCGGGAGTCAAGAGCAATGAGCAGTTCTTC,CASSLLAGVKSNEQFF,TRBJ2-1,NA,TRBD2,TRBV6-2/TRBV6-3
TGTGCCAGCAGTTGGACAGCCGCGAACACCGGGGAGCTGTTTTTT,CASSWTAANTGELFF,TRBJ2-2,few,NA,TRBV28
TGTGCCAGCAGTGTAATCCTGGGCCAAACGAACACTGAAGCTTTCTTT,CASSVILGQTNTEAFF,TRBJ1-1,many,NA,TRBV6-1
TGTGCCAGCAGCGAGGCGGGACTAGCGGGATCAGGAGAGACCCAGTACTTC,CASSEAGLAGSGETQYF,TRBJ2-5,NA,TRBD2,TRBV9
TGTGCCAGCACCTCGGGCGATGAGCAGTTCTTC,CASTSGDEQFF,TRBJ2-1,few,NA,TRBV5-6
TGCAGCGCCGACGGCGGGAGCTCCTACGAGCAGTACTTC,CSADGGSSYEQYF,TRBJ2-7,NA,TRBD2,TRBV29-1
TGTGCCACCAGCGTAGGACAGGGAAGGACTGAAGCTTTCTTT,CATSVGQGRTEAFF,TRBJ1-1,NA,TRBD1,TRBV15
TGTGCCAGTAGTATAGGACAGGGAATGAACACTGAAGCTTTCTTT,CASSIGQGMNTEAFF,TRBJ1-1,NA,TRBD1,TRBV19
TGTGCCACCAGCCCCCGACAGGGGGCAACTGAAAAACTGTTTTTT,CATSPRQGATEKLFF,TRBJ1-4,few,TRBD1,TRBV15